This T cell receptor (beta chain) is from a study of cytomegalovirus exposure and HLA in healthy donors. The study ran its PCR with 60 Vbeta and 13 Jbeta primers. The repertoire was sequenced with immunoSEQ multiplex PCR; TCRdb's copy has only in-frame clones and lacks some. The sample holds about 130,000 clones; around 70% are singletons and the top ten take approximately 7%. Germline CDR1 is SGHTA and CDR2 is FQGNSA. Trimming took 5 bases from V and 1 from J, leaving 21 bases between them. The CDR3 has 17 residues. The V and J genes are TRBV7-2 and TRBJ2-7; a possible D gene is TRBD2 (7 bases). The receptor was isolated from a male donor in good health and CMV-seronegative. The sequenced sample consisted of PBMCs. The CDR3 coding sequence is TGTGCCAGCAGCCTTCAGGGGAGGGGGGGAGGGTCCTACGAGCAGTACTTC. Protein: CASSLQGRGGGSYEQYF.